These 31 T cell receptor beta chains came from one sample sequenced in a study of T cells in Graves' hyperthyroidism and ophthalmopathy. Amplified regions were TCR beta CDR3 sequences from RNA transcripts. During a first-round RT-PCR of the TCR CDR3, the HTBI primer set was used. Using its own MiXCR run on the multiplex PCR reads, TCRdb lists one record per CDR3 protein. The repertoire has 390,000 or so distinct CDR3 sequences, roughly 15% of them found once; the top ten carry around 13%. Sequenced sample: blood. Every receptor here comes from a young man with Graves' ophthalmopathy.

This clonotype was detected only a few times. The DNA for the CDR3 is TGTGCCTGGAGTGGTCGAGGGACTAGCGGCTACAATGAGCAGTTCTTC. Amino acids: CAWSGRGTSGYNEQFF. This rearrangement joins TRBV30 to TRBJ2-1; TRBD2 aligns across 11 bases. V shed 1 base and J 3 bases; nucleotides not matched to a gene: 5. CDR1 is GTSNPN and CDR2 is SVGIG in the germline V gene (reference sequence). The CDR3 covers 16 residues. Full variable domain (missing parts from reference TRBV30 and TRBJ2-1): SQTIHQWPATLVQPVGSPLSLECTVEGTSNPNLYWYRQAAGRGLQLLFYSVGIGQISSEVPQNLSASRPQDRQFILSSKKLLLSDSGFYLCAWSGRGTSGYNEQFFGPGTRLTVL.

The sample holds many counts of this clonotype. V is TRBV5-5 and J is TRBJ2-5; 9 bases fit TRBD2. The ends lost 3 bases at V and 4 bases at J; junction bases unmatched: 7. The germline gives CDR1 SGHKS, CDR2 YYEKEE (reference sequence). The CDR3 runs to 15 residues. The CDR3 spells CASSYSGRGGETQYF. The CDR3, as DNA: TGTGCCAGCAGCTATAGCGGGAGAGGGGGAGAGACCCAGTACTTC.

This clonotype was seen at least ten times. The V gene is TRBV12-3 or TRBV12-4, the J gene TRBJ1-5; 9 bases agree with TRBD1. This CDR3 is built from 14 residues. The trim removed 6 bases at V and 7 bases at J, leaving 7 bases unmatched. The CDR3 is CASSMGQGFQPQHF. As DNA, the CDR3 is TGTGCCAGCAGCATGGGACAGGGTTTCCAGCCCCAGCATTTT.

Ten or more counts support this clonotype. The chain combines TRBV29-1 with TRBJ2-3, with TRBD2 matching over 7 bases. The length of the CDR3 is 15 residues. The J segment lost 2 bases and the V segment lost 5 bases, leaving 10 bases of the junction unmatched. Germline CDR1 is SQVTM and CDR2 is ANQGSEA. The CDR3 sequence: CSVKRASGPTDTQYF. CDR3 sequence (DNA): TGCAGCGTTAAACGGGCTAGCGGCCCCACAGATACGCAGTATTTT.

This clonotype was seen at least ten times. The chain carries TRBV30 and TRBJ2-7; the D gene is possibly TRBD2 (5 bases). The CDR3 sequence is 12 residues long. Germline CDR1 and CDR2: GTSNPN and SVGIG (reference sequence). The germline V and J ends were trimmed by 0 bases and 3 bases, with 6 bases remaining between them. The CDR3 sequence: CAWSVSGYEQYF. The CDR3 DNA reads TGTGCCTGGAGTGTAAGCGGCTACGAGCAGTACTTC.

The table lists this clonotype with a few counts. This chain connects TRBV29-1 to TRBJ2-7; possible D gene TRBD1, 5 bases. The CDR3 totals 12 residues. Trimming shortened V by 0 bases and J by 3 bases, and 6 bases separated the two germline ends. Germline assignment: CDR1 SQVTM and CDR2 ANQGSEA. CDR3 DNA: TGCAGCGTTGAAGACCAGGGCTACGAGCAGTACTTC. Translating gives CSVEDQGYEQYF.

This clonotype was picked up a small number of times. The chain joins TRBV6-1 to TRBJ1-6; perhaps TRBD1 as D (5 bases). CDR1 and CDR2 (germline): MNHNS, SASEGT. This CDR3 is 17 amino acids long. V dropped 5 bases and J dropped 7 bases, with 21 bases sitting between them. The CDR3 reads CASSTPSASGGNSPLHF. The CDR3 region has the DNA TGTGCCAGCAGTACCCCGTCGGCATCCGGGGGAAATTCACCCCTCCACTTT.

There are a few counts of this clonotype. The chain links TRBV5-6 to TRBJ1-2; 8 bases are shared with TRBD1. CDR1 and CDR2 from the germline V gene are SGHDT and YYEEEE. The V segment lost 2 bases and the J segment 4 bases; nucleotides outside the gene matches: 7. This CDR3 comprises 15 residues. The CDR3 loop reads CASSLGTGVPYGYTF. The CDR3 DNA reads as TGTGCCAGCAGCTTAGGGACAGGCGTTCCCTATGGCTACACCTTC.

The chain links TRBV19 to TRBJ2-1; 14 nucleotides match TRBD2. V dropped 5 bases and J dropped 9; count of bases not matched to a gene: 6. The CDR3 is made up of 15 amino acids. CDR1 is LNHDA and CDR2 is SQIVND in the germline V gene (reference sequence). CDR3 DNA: TGTGCCAGTAGTCCAGGACTAGCGGGAGGCGGTGAGCAGTTCTTC. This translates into CASSPGLAGGGEQFF. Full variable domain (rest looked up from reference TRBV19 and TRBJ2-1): DGGITQSPKYLFRKEGQNVTLSCEQNLNHDAMYWYRQDPGQGLRLIYYSQIVNDFQKGDIAEGYSVSREKKESFPLTVTSAQKNPTAFYLCASSPGLAGGGEQFFGPGTRLTVL.

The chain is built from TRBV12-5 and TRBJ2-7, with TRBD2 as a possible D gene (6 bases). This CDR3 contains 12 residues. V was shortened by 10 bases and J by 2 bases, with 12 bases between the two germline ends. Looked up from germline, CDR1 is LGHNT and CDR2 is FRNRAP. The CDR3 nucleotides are TGTGCTATTCGTCCTAGCGCCTACGAGCAGTACTTC. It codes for CAIRPSAYEQYF. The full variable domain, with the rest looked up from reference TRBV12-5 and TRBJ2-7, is DARVTQTPRHKVTEMGQEVTMRCQPILGHNTVFWYRQTMMQGLELLAYFRNRAPLDDSGMPKDRFSAEMPDATLATLKIQPSEPRDSAVYFCAIRPSAYEQYFGPGTRLTVT.

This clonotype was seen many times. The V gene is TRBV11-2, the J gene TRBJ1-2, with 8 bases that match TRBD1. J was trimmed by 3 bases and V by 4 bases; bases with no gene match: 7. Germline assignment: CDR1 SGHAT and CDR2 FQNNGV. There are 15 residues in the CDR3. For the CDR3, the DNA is TGTGCCAGCAGCTCCCTGGACAGGGCGCACTATGGCTACACCTTC. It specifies CASSSLDRAHYGYTF.

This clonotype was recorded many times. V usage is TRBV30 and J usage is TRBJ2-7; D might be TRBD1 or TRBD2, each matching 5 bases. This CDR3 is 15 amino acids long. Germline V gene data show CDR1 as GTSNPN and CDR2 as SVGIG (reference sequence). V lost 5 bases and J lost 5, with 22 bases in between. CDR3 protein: CAWGLGGRAENEQYF. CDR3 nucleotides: TGTGCCTGGGGCCTAGGAGGCAGGGCGGAGAACGAGCAGTACTTC.

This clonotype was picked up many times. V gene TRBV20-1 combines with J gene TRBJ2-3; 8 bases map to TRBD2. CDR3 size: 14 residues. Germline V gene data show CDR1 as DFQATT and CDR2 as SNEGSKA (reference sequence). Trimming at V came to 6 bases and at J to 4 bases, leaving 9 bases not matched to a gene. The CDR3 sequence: CSAEGTSFPDTQYF. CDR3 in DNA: TGCAGTGCAGAAGGGACTAGTTTTCCAGATACGCAGTATTTT.

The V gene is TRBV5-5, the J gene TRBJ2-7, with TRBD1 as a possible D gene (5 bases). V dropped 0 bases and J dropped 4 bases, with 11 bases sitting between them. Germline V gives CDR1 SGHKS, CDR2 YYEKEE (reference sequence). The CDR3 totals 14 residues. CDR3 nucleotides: TGTGCCAGCAGCTTGGTTGAAGGGGATTACGAGCAGTACTTC. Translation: CASSLVEGDYEQYF.

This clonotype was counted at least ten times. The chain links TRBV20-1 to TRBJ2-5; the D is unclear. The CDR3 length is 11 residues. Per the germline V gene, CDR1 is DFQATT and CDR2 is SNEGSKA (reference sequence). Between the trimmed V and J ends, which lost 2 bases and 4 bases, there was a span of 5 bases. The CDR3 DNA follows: TGCAGTGCTAGACTCATAGAGACCCAGTACTTC. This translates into CSARLIETQYF.

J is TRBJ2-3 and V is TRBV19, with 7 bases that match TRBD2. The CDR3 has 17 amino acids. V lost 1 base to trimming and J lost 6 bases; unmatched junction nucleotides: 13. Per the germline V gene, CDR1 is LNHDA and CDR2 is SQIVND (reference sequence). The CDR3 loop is CASSIGRPFLGGDTQYF. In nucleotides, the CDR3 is TGTGCCAGTAGTATAGGTCGACCCTTCCTGGGGGGGGATACGCAGTATTTT.

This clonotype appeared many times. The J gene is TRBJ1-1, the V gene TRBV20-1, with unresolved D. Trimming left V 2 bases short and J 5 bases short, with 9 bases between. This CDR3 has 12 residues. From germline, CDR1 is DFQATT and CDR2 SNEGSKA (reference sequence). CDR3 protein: CSARNSRTEAFF. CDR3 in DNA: TGCAGTGCTAGAAACTCGCGTACTGAAGCTTTCTTT.

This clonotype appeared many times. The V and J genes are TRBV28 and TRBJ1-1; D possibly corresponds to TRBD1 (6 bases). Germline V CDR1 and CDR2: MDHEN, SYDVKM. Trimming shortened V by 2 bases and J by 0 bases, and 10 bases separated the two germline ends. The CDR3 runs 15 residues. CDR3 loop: CASSLGGRMNTEAFF. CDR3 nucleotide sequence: TGTGCCAGCAGTTTAGGGGGGCGAATGAACACTGAAGCTTTCTTT.

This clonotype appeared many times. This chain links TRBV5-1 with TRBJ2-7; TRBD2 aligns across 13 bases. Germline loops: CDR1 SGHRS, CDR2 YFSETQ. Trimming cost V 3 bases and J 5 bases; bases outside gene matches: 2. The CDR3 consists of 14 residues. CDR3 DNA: TGCGCCAGCAGCTCGACTAGCGGGGGGAACGAGCAGTACTTC. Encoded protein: CASSSTSGGNEQYF. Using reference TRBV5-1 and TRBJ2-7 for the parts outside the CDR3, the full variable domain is KAGVTQTPRYLIKTRGQQVTLSCSPISGHRSVSWYQQTPGQGLQFLFEYFSETQRNKGNFPGRFSGRQFSNSRSEMNVSTLELGDSALYLCASSSTSGGNEQYFGPGTRLTVT.

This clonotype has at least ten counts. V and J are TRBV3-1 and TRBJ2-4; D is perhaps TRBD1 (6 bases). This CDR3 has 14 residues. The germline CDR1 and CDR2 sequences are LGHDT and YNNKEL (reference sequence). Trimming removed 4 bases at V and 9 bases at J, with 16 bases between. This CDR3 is CASSPGQFSPIQYF. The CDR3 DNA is TGTGCCAGCAGCCCAGGACAGTTTAGCCCCATTCAGTACTTC.

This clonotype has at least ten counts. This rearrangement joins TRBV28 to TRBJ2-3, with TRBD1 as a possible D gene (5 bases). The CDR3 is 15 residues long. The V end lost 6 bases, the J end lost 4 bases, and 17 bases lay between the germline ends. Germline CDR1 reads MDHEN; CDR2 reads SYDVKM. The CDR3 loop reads CASRMQWGRADTQYF. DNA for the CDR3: TGTGCCAGCAGGATGCAGTGGGGCCGGGCAGATACGCAGTATTTT.

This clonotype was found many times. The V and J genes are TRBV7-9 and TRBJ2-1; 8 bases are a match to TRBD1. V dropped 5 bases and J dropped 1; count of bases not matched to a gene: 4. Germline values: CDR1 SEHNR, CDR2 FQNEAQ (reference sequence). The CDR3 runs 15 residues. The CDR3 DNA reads TGTGCCAGCAGCCCCGGGGACAGGTCCTACAATGAGCAGTTCTTC. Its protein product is CASSPGDRSYNEQFF.

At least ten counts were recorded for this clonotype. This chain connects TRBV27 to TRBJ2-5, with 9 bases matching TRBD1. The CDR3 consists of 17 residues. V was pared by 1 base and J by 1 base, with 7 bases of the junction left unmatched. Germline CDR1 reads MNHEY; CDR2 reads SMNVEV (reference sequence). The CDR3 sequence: CASSLFGGTGPQETQYF. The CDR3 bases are TGTGCCAGCAGTTTATTTGGGGGGACAGGGCCCCAAGAGACCCAGTACTTC.

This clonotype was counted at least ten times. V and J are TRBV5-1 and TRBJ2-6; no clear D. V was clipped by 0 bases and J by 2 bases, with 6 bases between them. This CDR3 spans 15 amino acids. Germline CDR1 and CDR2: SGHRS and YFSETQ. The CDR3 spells CASSLEVTGANVLTF. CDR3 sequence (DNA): TGCGCCAGCAGCTTGGAGGTAACTGGGGCCAACGTCCTGACTTTC.

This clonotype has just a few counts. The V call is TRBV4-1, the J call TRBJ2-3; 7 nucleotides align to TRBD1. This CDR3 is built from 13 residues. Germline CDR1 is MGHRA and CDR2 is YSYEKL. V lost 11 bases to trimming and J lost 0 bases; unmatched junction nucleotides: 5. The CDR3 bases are TGCGCCCCCGGCAGGGGGAGCACAGATACGCAGTATTTT. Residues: CAPGRGSTDTQYF.

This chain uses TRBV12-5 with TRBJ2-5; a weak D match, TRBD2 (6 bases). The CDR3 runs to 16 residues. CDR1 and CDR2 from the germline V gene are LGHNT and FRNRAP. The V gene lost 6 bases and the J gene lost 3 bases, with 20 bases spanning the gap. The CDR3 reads CASGYHRRGQKETQYF. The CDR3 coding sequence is TGTGCTAGTGGCTACCACCGGAGGGGCCAAAAAGAGACCCAGTACTTC.

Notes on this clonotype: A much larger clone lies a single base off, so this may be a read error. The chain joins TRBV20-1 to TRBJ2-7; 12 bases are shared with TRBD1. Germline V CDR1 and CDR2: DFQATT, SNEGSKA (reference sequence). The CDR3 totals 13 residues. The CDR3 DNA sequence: TGCAGTGCCGTCGGGACAGGGGGCTACGGGCAGTACTTC. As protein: CSAVGTGGYGQYF.

In DNA form, the CDR3 reads TGTGCCAGCACCGAACTCCGGGACGAAGAGACCCAGTACTTC. This sequence encodes CASTELRDEETQYF. The genes are TRBV7-9 and TRBJ2-5; D possibly matches TRBD1 or TRBD2 (5 bases each). V was cut by 7 bases and J by 3 bases, with 15 bases left in between. CDR1 is SEHNR, CDR2 FQNEAQ, per germline (reference sequence). The CDR3 spans 14 residues.

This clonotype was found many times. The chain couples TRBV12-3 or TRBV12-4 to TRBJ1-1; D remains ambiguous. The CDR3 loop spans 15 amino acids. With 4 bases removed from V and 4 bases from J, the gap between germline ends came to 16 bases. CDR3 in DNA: TGTGCCAGCAGTTCATCGGCAGGCGGAGGCACTGAAGCTTTCTTT. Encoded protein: CASSSSAGGGTEAFF.

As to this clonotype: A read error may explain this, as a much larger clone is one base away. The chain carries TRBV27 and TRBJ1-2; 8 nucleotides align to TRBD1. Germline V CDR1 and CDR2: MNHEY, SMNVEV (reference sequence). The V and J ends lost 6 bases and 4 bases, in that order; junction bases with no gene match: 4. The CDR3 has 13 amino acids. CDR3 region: CASSSGGSYGYTF. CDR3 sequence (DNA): TGTGCCAGCAGCTCAGGGGGCAGCTATGGCTACACCTTC.

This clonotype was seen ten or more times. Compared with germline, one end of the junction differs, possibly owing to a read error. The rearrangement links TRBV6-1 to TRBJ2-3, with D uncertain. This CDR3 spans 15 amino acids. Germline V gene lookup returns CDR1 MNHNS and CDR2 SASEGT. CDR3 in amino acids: CASSEGPESTDAQYF. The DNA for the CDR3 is TGTGCCAGCAGTGAAGGTCCTGAGTCCACAGATGCGCAGTATTTT.